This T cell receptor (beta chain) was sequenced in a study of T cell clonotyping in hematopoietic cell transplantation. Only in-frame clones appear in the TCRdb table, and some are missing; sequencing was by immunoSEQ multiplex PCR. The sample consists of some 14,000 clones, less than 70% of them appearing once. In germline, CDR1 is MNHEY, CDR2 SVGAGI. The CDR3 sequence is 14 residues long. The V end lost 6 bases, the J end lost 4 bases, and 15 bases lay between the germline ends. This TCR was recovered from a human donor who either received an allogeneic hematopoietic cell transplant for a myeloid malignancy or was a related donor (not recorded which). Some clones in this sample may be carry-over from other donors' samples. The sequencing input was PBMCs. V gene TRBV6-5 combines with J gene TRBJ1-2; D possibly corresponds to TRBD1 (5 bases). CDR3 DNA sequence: TGTGCCAGCAGCCCGGGACGACGCGGCTATGGCTACACCTTC. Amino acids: CASSPGRRGYGYTF.